A single sample gave rise to the 21 T cell receptor beta chains below, sequenced in a study of cytomegalovirus exposure and HLA in healthy donors. Amplification used 60 Vbeta primers and 13 Jbeta primers. Clones were sequenced by immunoSEQ multiplex PCR, and TCRdb holds only the in-frame ones, with some missing. Among around 170,000 clones, roughly 70% were seen once, and the ten largest hold approximately 1.6%. Specimen: PBMCs. These receptors were taken from a girl between 5 and 17 years old in good health and CMV-seronegative.

The chain recombines TRBV30 with TRBJ2-1; D perhaps matches TRBD2 (5 bases). Trimming took 0 bases from V and 6 from J, leaving 6 bases between them. Germline V CDR1 and CDR2: GTSNPN, SVGIG (reference sequence). This CDR3 region has 12 residues. In nucleotides, the CDR3 is TGTGCCTGGAGTGTACGGGGCAATGAGCAGTTCTTC. Encoded protein: CAWSVRGNEQFF.

V and J are TRBV9 and TRBJ1-6; TRBD1 aligns across 9 bases. The J segment lost 10 bases and the V segment lost 3 bases, leaving 5 bases of the junction unmatched. The CDR3 loop spans 14 amino acids. CDR1 is SGDLS and CDR2 is YYNGEE in the germline V gene. CDR3 sequence: CASSERTGDSPLHF. In DNA, the CDR3 is TGTGCCAGCAGCGAACGGACAGGGGACTCACCCCTCCACTTT.

The chain combines TRBV6-5 with TRBJ2-1; D possibly corresponds to TRBD2 (6 bases). The V and J ends lost 7 bases and 6 bases respectively, with 16 bases between them. CDR3 length equals 14 residues. CDR1 MNHEY and CDR2 SVGAGI come from the germline V gene. The CDR3 coding sequence is TGTGCCAGCACCCGACAAGGAGGGTCCAATGAGCAGTTCTTC. This translates into CASTRQGGSNEQFF.

V and J are TRBV5-1 and TRBJ2-3; 8 bases map to TRBD2. This CDR3 is 15 amino acids long. CDR1 and CDR2 from the germline V gene are SGHRS and YFSETQ. Trimming removed 2 bases from V and 3 bases from J; junction bases left unmatched: 5. DNA for the CDR3: TGCGCCAGCAGCTTCAGCGGGGGTGCGACAGATACGCAGTATTTT. It yields the protein CASSFSGGATDTQYF.

This CDR3 reads CSVRTGNTGELFF. The DNA for the CDR3 is TGCAGCGTTCGGACAGGGAACACCGGGGAGCTGTTTTTT. The V call is TRBV29-1, the J call TRBJ2-2; 7 nucleotides match TRBD1. The CDR3 loop spans 13 amino acids. CDR1 and CDR2 from the germline V gene are SQVTM and ANQGSEA. The V segment lost 5 bases and the J segment 1 base; nucleotides outside the gene matches: 1.

This chain connects TRBV6-5 to TRBJ1-1; 8 nucleotides align to TRBD1. The CDR3 is 12 residues long. Germline CDR1 reads MNHEY; CDR2 reads SVGAGI. After removal of 3 bases from V and 8 bases from J, the junction contained 2 bases not matched to a gene. CDR3 loop: CASSYDRGEAFF. DNA of the CDR3: TGTGCCAGCAGTTATGACAGGGGAGAAGCTTTCTTT.

This clone has a handful of counts. The V gene is TRBV9, the J gene TRBJ2-5; no clear D. Trimming cost V 3 bases and J 5 bases, with 14 bases left between them. CDR3 size: 14 residues. CDR1 and CDR2 (germline): SGDLS, YYNGEE. CDR3 coding DNA: TGTGCCAGCAGCGCCAGGTGGGCTTCGGAGACCCAGTACTTC. It translates to CASSARWASETQYF.

The genes are TRBV7-2 and TRBJ1-2; D is unclear. Trimming left V 0 bases short and J 5 bases short, with 10 bases between. CDR3 size: 14 residues. Germline CDR1 is SGHTA and CDR2 is FQGNSA. This chain's CDR3 is CASSLASRSYGYTF. The DNA for the CDR3 is TGTGCCAGCAGCTTAGCTTCGAGGTCTTATGGCTACACCTTC.

The chain joins TRBV12-5 to TRBJ1-1; 7 bases line up with TRBD1. Germline values: CDR1 LGHNT, CDR2 FRNRAP. This CDR3 is built from 17 residues. V shed 0 bases, J shed 5 bases, and the junction held 12 bases outside the gene matches. Written as DNA, the CDR3 is TGTGCTAGTGGTTTGGTCACAGAGGGGGCACGGAATACTGAAGCTTTCTTT. It codes for CASGLVTEGARNTEAFF.

The count of this clone is one. The chain has TRBV11-3 and TRBJ1-1; 9 bases are shared with TRBD1. The ends lost 5 bases at V and 8 bases at J; junction bases unmatched: 9. Germline values: CDR1 SGHNT, CDR2 YENEEA. The length of the CDR3 is 14 residues. CDR3 nucleotides: TGTGCCAGCAGCCTGCGACAGGGGGAGACCGAAGCTTTCTTT. Encoded protein: CASSLRQGETEAFF.

This sequence joins TRBV19 and TRBJ1-2; D is possibly TRBD1 (5 bases). V was pared by 7 bases and J by 3 bases, with 12 bases between. In germline, CDR1 is LNHDA, CDR2 SQIVND (reference sequence). This CDR3 region has 13 residues. CDR3 in DNA: TGTGCCAGTATGGGGGGTCAATACTATGGCTACACCTTC. Encoded protein: CASMGGQYYGYTF.

The chain has TRBV2 and TRBJ2-2; TRBD1 matches at 7 bases. The V and J ends lost 7 bases and 10 bases, in that order; junction bases with no gene match: 6. Germline lookup yields CDR1 SNHLY and CDR2 FYNNEI. The CDR3 runs to 12 residues. The CDR3 region has the DNA TGTGCCAGCACCAACAGGGGTTTGGAGCTGTTTTTT. Encoded protein: CASTNRGLELFF.

The genes are TRBV7-8 and TRBJ1-4, with D possibly matching TRBD1 (6 bases). The CDR3 has 17 residues. Trimming removed 5 bases from V and 3 bases from J, with 19 bases in between. Germline V gene data show CDR1 as SGHVS and CDR2 as FQNEAQ. The CDR3 DNA reads TGTGCCAGCAGCATACTAGGGGGGGATGAGTCTAATGAAAAACTGTTTTTT. Protein product: CASSILGGDESNEKLFF. Complete variable domain (other parts from reference TRBV7-8 and TRBJ1-4): GAGVSQSPRYKVAKRGQDVALRCDPISGHVSLFWYQQALGQGPEFLTYFQNEAQLDKSGLPSDRFFAERPEGSVSTLKIQRTQQEDSAVYLCASSILGGDESNEKLFFGSGTQLSVL.

The chain is built from TRBV10-3 and TRBJ2-5, with 7 positions matching TRBD1. The CDR3 sequence is 17 residues long. In germline, CDR1 is ENHRY, CDR2 SYGVKD. Trimming removed 1 base from V and 2 bases from J; junction bases left unmatched: 10. The CDR3 loop reads CAISEWPRDSLQETQYF. Written as DNA, the CDR3 is TGTGCCATCAGTGAGTGGCCCCGGGACAGTCTACAAGAGACCCAGTACTTC.

The chain joins TRBV5-5 to TRBJ2-7, with D maybe TRBD1 (6 bases). This CDR3 is 13 amino acids long. CDR1 is SGHKS and CDR2 is YYEKEE in the germline V gene (reference sequence). The germline V and J ends were trimmed by 0 bases and 3 bases, with 7 bases remaining between them. The DNA of the CDR3 is TGTGCCAGCAGCTTGGAGGACAGCTACGAGCAGTACTTC. It is translated as CASSLEDSYEQYF.

The rearrangement links TRBV27 to TRBJ1-6; the match to TRBD1 covers 8 bases. J lost 6 bases, V lost 2 bases, and 6 bases had no gene match. CDR3 length: 16 amino acids. From germline, CDR1 is MNHEY and CDR2 SMNVEV (reference sequence). CDR3 residues: CASSLVTGAFNSPLHF. The CDR3 bases are TGTGCCAGCAGTTTAGTGACAGGGGCTTTTAATTCACCCCTCCACTTT.

The gene calls are TRBV4-1 and TRBJ1-1, with D tentatively TRBD1 (5 bases). Trimming shortened V by 4 bases and J by 4 bases, and 13 bases separated the two germline ends. CDR3 length equals 14 residues. From germline, CDR1 is MGHRA and CDR2 YSYEKL. The CDR3 DNA is TGCGCCAGCAGCCTCGGAACAGGTGGCACTGAAGCTTTCTTT. It encodes CASSLGTGGTEAFF.

The chain joins TRBV6-5 to TRBJ2-7; 7 bases map to TRBD1. This CDR3 region has 15 residues. The germline V gene has CDR1 MNHEY and CDR2 SVGAGI. V shed 0 bases and J 0 bases; nucleotides not matched to a gene: 2. The CDR3 bases are TGTGCCAGCAGTTACTCCGGACAGGCCTCCTACGAGCAGTACTTC. This translates into CASSYSGQASYEQYF.

Of note for this clone: No DNA is shown, since the ends of the CDR3 on it are uncertain; the CDR3 is the one TCRdb lists. The chain couples TRBV7-9 to TRBJ1-1; TRBD1 is the table's D call, not checked against the DNA. The CDR3 region is 15 residues in length, termini included. Germline V gene data show CDR1 as SEHNR and CDR2 as FQNEAQ (reference sequence). The chain's CDR3 is CASSSSNRGSPEAFF.

The chain uses TRBV6-4 and TRBJ1-1; D might be TRBD1 (6 bases). There are 13 residues in the CDR3. The ends were cut back, 4 bases at V and 5 bases at J, with 11 bases in the middle. Germline CDR1 reads MRHNA; CDR2 reads SNTAGT. Written as DNA, the CDR3 is TGTGCCAGCAGTGTACAGGGAACGACTGAAGCTTTCTTT. Translating it yields CASSVQGTTEAFF.

Remarks on this clone: Other DNA sequences of this sample code for an identical CDR3. This chain joins TRBV9 and TRBJ1-1; D is ambiguous. CDR3 length: 14 residues. The V end lost 0 bases, the J end lost 1 base, and 7 bases lay between the germline ends. Per germline, CDR1 SGDLS and CDR2 YYNGEE. The CDR3 reads CASSVGHPNTEAFF. For the CDR3, the DNA is TGTGCCAGCAGCGTAGGGCACCCGAACACTGAAGCTTTCTTT. Filled out from reference TRBV9 and TRBJ1-1, the complete variable domain reads DSGVTQTPKHLITATGQRVTLRCSPRSGDLSVYWYQQSLDQGLQFLIQYYNGEERAKGNILERFSAQQFPDLHSELNLSSLELGDSALYFCASSVGHPNTEAFFGQGTRLTVV.